A selection of T cell receptor beta chains follows, all from one sample in a study of cytomegalovirus exposure and HLA in healthy donors. The assay was immunoSEQ multiplex PCR, and TCRdb's table has in-frame clones only and misses some. This table holds about 82,000 clones, over 70% found once. The specimen sequenced was PBMCs. Receptors originate from a man between 25 and 39 years old in good health and CMV-seropositive. Both conserved end residues are part of each CDR3. A D gene is named only where the DNA matches it firmly. Clone size is shown for a subset of rows, as once, few, many or a class of expanded clone.

D gene: NA; clone size: NA; J gene: TRBJ1-1; V gene: TRBV5-1; CDR3 DNA: TGCGCCAGCAGCTTGGGCGCGACAGCCGCGAACACTGAAGCTTTCTTT; CDR3 protein: CASSLGATAANTEAFF
D gene: NA; clone size: once; J gene: TRBJ1-1; V gene: TRBV5-1; CDR3 DNA: TGCGCCAGCAGCTCCAACGACGCCAGGTCAGAAGCTTTCTTT; CDR3 protein: CASSSNDARSEAFF
D gene: NA; clone size: NA; J gene: TRBJ2-5; V gene: TRBV29-1; CDR3 DNA: TGCAGCGTTGAAAACGAGTCCGTGGAGACCCAGTACTTC; CDR3 protein: CSVENESVETQYF
D gene: NA; clone size: NA; J gene: TRBJ1-2; V gene: TRBV6-5; CDR3 DNA: TGTGCCAGCAGGAGAAACTATGGCTACACCTTC; CDR3 protein: CASRRNYGYTF
D gene: NA; clone size: NA; J gene: TRBJ1-4; V gene: TRBV25-1; CDR3 DNA: TGTGCCAGCTCAGGGTCAACGGAAGAAAAACTGTTTTTT; CDR3 protein: CASSGSTEEKLFF
D gene: NA; clone size: few; J gene: TRBJ1-1; V gene: TRBV5-1; CDR3 DNA: TGCGCCAGCAGCTTGGCAGACACTGAAGCTTTCTTT; CDR3 protein: CASSLADTEAFF
D gene: TRBD2; clone size: NA; J gene: TRBJ2-7; V gene: TRBV19; CDR3 DNA: TGTGCCAGTAGTAGGGTGGGACTAAGCTCCTACGAGCAGTACTTC; CDR3 protein: CASSRVGLSSYEQYF
D gene: NA; clone size: NA; J gene: TRBJ1-5; V gene: TRBV30; CDR3 DNA: TGTGCCTGGAGTGCCGGGGACATCAATCAGCCCCAGCATTTT; CDR3 protein: CAWSAGDINQPQHF
D gene: NA; clone size: NA; J gene: TRBJ1-1; V gene: TRBV6-1; CDR3 DNA: TGTGCCAGCAGTGAAACGTGGCGGACTGAAGCTTTCTTT; CDR3 protein: CASSETWRTEAFF
D gene: NA; clone size: NA; J gene: TRBJ2-1; V gene: TRBV18; CDR3 DNA: TGTGCCAGCTCACCTAGTACCTTATACAATGAGCAGTTCTTC; CDR3 protein: CASSPSTLYNEQFF
D gene: NA; clone size: few; J gene: TRBJ1-5; V gene: TRBV4-3; CDR3 DNA: TGCGCCAGCAGCCAAGAAGTAGTACAGGCCAATCAGCCCCAGCATTTT; CDR3 protein: CASSQEVVQANQPQHF
D gene: NA; clone size: NA; J gene: TRBJ2-7; V gene: TRBV5-1; CDR3 DNA: TGCGCCAGCAGCTTGGAAGTCGGTTCCCCGGGCGAGCAGTACTTC; CDR3 protein: CASSLEVGSPGEQYF
D gene: NA; clone size: few; J gene: TRBJ2-2; V gene: TRBV25-1; CDR3 DNA: TGTGCCAGCAGTGAACCCAGATCGAACACCGGGGAGCTGTTTTTT; CDR3 protein: CASSEPRSNTGELFF
D gene: TRBD2; clone size: NA; J gene: TRBJ2-3; V gene: TRBV12-5; CDR3 DNA: TGTGCTAGTGGTCGTTCGAGTGGCGGGGGTATAATGGATACGCAGTATTTT; CDR3 protein: CASGRSSGGGIMDTQYF
D gene: TRBD1; clone size: few; J gene: TRBJ2-3; V gene: TRBV9; CDR3 DNA: TGTGCCAGCGCCGACAGGGTGGCAGATACGCAGTATTTT; CDR3 protein: CASADRVADTQYF
D gene: TRBD2; clone size: NA; J gene: TRBJ2-1; V gene: TRBV5-1; CDR3 DNA: TGCGCCAGCGGGTACCCACTAGCGAGCTCCTACAATGAGCAGTTCTTC; CDR3 protein: CASGYPLASSYNEQFF
D gene: TRBD2; clone size: few; J gene: TRBJ2-1; V gene: TRBV5-6; CDR3 DNA: TGTGCCAGCAGCTCGGGGGGGTTTAGCGGGGCCTTCTTC; CDR3 protein: CASSSGGFSGAFF
D gene: NA; clone size: NA; J gene: TRBJ2-7; V gene: TRBV5-4; CDR3 DNA: TGTGCCAGCAGCCCAGGAGGACCTTCCGAAGAGCAGTACTTC; CDR3 protein: CASSPGGPSEEQYF
D gene: TRBD2; clone size: NA; J gene: TRBJ2-1; V gene: TRBV7-3; CDR3 DNA: TGTGCCAGCAGCAGTCTAGCGGACAATGAGCAGTTCTTC; CDR3 protein: CASSSLADNEQFF
D gene: TRBD2; clone size: NA; J gene: TRBJ2-1; V gene: TRBV4-1; CDR3 DNA: TGCGCCAGCAGCCAAGCAGCGGGAGTCTGGAATGAGCAGTTCTTC; CDR3 protein: CASSQAAGVWNEQFF
D gene: NA; clone size: NA; J gene: TRBJ2-1; V gene: TRBV5-1; CDR3 DNA: TGCGCCAGCAGCTCCAATAGCTATGAGCAGTTCTTC; CDR3 protein: CASSSNSYEQFF
D gene: NA; clone size: NA; J gene: TRBJ1-1; V gene: TRBV28; CDR3 DNA: TGTGCCAGCAGTACAACGAACACTGAAGCTTTCTTT; CDR3 protein: CASSTTNTEAFF
D gene: NA; clone size: NA; J gene: TRBJ2-7; V gene: TRBV7-2; CDR3 DNA: TGTGCCAGCAGCAAACAGGACTATTCCTACGAGCAGTACTTC; CDR3 protein: CASSKQDYSYEQYF
D gene: NA; clone size: NA; J gene: TRBJ2-5; V gene: TRBV29-1; CDR3 DNA: TGCAGCGTTGAGAGAGGGATGGAGACCCAGTACTTC; CDR3 protein: CSVERGMETQYF
D gene: TRBD1; clone size: few; J gene: TRBJ1-2; V gene: TRBV19; CDR3 DNA: TGTGCCAGTAGTATACTGGACAGGGAAGGTCTTAATTACGGCTACACCTTC; CDR3 protein: CASSILDREGLNYGYTF
D gene: NA; clone size: NA; J gene: TRBJ2-7; V gene: TRBV25-1; CDR3 DNA: TGTGCCAGCAGTGCAACCCGGAAAGGGGGCTACGAGCAGTACTTC; CDR3 protein: CASSATRKGGYEQYF